A selection of T cell receptor beta chains follows, all from one sample in a study of CD8+ T cells in alopecia areata. Only in-frame clones appear in the TCRdb table, and some are missing; sequencing was by immunoSEQ multiplex PCR. The sample yields 50,000 to 65,000 clones, 40% to 55% seen once. The sample consisted of CD8+ T cells sorted from blood, taken around week 36, from a patient treated with tofacitinib. These receptors all come from a human donor with alopecia areata. Both conserved end residues are part of each CDR3.

v_call cdr3_length cdr3_aa
TRBV2 15 CASTPPDRGAYEQYF
TRBV29-1 13 CSVLNGGNTEAFF
TRBV7-9 17 CASSLSSAVHPYNEQFF
TRBV29-1 11 CSVRLRGELFF
TRBV6-4 14 CASSEIGPNTEAFF
TRBV21-1 14 CASSKDSGANVLTF
TRBV28 16 CASSPRASGSSYEQYF
TRBV29-1 16 CSVESNSDFQGFGYTF
TRBV2 16 CASRLNRERGTYEQYF
TRBV30 13 CAWRLQNYNEQFF